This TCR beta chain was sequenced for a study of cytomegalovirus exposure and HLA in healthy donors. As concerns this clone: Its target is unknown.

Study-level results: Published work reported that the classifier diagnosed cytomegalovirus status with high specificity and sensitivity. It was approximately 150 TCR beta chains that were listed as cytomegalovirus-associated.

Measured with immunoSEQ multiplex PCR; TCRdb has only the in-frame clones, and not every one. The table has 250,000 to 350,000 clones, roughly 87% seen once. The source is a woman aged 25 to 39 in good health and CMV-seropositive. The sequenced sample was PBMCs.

The CDR3 DNA follows: TGTGCCAGCAGTTCAGGGGGCAACACTGAAGCTTTCTTT. Protein: CASSSGGNTEAFF. The chain recombines TRBV28 with TRBJ1-1; 8 bases line up with TRBD1. V gave up 4 bases and J gave up 2 bases; unmatched junction bases: 0. The CDR3 consists of 13 residues. From germline, CDR1 is MDHEN and CDR2 SYDVKM. Full variable domain (missing parts from reference TRBV28 and TRBJ1-1): DVKVTQSSRYLVKRTGEKVFLECVQDMDHENMFWYRQDPGLGLRLIYFSYDVKMKEKGDIPEGYSVSREKKERFSLILESASTNQTSMYLCASSSGGNTEAFFGQGTRLTVV.